This TCR beta chain was captured by sequencing in a study of molecular identifiers for immune sequencing clone quantification. Germline-derived CDR1 and CDR2 are SGDLS and YYNGEE. The CDR3 is 15 amino acids. Only one count was recorded for this clonotype. A much larger clone differs from this one at a single base, so this may be a read error. Previously described methods and listed TCR primers were used for bulk TCR libraries. TCRdb itself ran the PCR reads through MiXCR, one entry per CDR3 protein. The sample lists just under 650,000 distinct CDR3 sequences, nearly 20% occurring once. Input material: naive CD8+ T cells from blood, with Jurkat cell RNA spiked in. Noted subset: FACS-sorted CD8+CD4-CCR7+CD45RA+ naive T cells. The sequence derives from a human donor in good health. Some libraries in this study had Jurkat cell RNA spiked in. The chain is built from TRBV9 and TRBJ2-6; D possibly uses TRBD1 or TRBD2 (5 bases each). CDR3 residues: CASSVSEVGANALTF. CDR3 DNA: TGTGCCAGCAGCGTTAGCGAAGTCGGGGCCAACGCCCTGACTTTC.